This TCR beta chain came from a study of post-analysis software for immune sequencing data. Study findings and constraints: Patients used roughly five TRBV segments, including TRBV5-6, TRBV5-1 and TRBV20-1, more often than controls.

On this clonotype itself: Its specificity is not known.

The CDR3 sequence is 16 residues long. V shed 1 base and J 4 bases; nucleotides not matched to a gene: 11. Germline values: CDR1 DFQATT, CDR2 SNEGSKA (reference sequence). cDNA libraries for TCR beta contained unique molecular identifiers. TCRdb re-analysed the PCR reads in MiXCR, keeping a single row per CDR3 protein. The sample gives approximately 440,000 distinct CDR3 sequences, around 40% of which show up once; about an eighth is in the top ten. This TCR was recovered from a girl aged 5 to 17 with multiple sclerosis. V and J are TRBV20-1 and TRBJ2-5, with TRBD2 matching over 8 bases. Sequencing used blood. CDR3 sequence: CSARGVSGTSGETQYF. As DNA, the CDR3 is TGCAGTGCTAGAGGGGTTAGCGGGACCAGCGGAGAGACCCAGTACTTC.